Listed below are T cell receptor beta chains from one sample, sequenced in a study of cytomegalovirus exposure and HLA in healthy donors. Sequenced by immunoSEQ multiplex PCR; TCRdb stores in-frame clones only, minus some. Among approximately 180,000 clones listed, roughly four fifths were seen once. The sample consisted of PBMCs. The source is a young man in good health and CMV-seronegative. CDR3s include the opening cysteine and the closing phenylalanine or tryptophan. A D gene is named only where the DNA matches it firmly. The size of a clone is reported for some rows only, either as once, few or many, or as a class for expanded clones.

TRBJ1-5 TRBV19 - - TGTGCCAGTAACGCAGGGGATAATCAGCCCCAGCATTTT CASNAGDNQPQHF
TRBJ2-7 TRBV2 - - TGTGCCAGCAGTGAATCGCTTGTGGCCTTCGAGCAGTACTTC CASSESLVAFEQYF
TRBJ1-4 TRBV7-2 - - TGTGCCAGCAGCCAGGGGCCTGCCTTAGGACTGTTTTTT CASSQGPALGLFF
TRBJ2-7 TRBV5-4 - TRBD1 TGTGCCAGCAGCATGAACAGGGGGAACTACGAGCAGTACTTC CASSMNRGNYEQYF
TRBJ1-2 TRBV7-2 - TRBD1 TGTGCCAGCAGCCTATACACCTCACCCGCAGGGGGCTATGGCTACACCTTC CASSLYTSPAGGYGYTF
TRBJ1-2 TRBV19 - - TGTGCCAGTAGTAACGAGGGAGTAAGGTATGGCTACACCTTC CASSNEGVRYGYTF
TRBJ2-1 TRBV2 - - TGTGCCAGCAGGGGAGACGGTCACAATGAGCAGTTCTTC CASRGDGHNEQFF
TRBJ2-5 TRBV7-9 - TRBD1 TGTGCCAGCAGCTTGGACAGGGCTGCGGAGACCCAGTACTTC CASSLDRAAETQYF
TRBJ1-5 TRBV5-1 - - TGCGCCAGCAGCTTGGCCGGCAGGTCCAATCAGCCCCAGCATTTT CASSLAGRSNQPQHF
TRBJ2-3 TRBV27 - - TGTGCCAGCAGTTTATCGCGGGGCAGCACAGATACGCAGTATTTT CASSLSRGSTDTQYF
TRBJ1-1 TRBV28 - - TGTGCCAGCAGTTTATTGACAGAAGGAGCTTTCTTT CASSLLTEGAFF
TRBJ1-3 TRBV4-3 - - TGCGCCAGCAGAGAAGGGGTCTCTGGAAACACCATATATTTT CASREGVSGNTIYF
TRBJ2-4 TRBV19 once - TGTGCCAGTACCCAGCGGACCAAAAACATTCAGTACTTC CASTQRTKNIQYF
TRBJ2-3 TRBV19 - TRBD2 TGTGCCACCCAGCGGTCCCCGGCGGGAGGGCAAGATACGCAGTATTTT CATQRSPAGGQDTQYF
TRBJ2-1 TRBV7-9 - TRBD2 TGTGCCAGCAGCTGGGACGCGGGGGGTATGGTCTTC CASSWDAGGMVF
TRBJ2-2 TRBV7-2 - TRBD2 TGTGCCAGCAGCCGGGGAGGGTCGAACACCGGGGAGCTGTTTTTT CASSRGGSNTGELFF
TRBJ2-3 TRBV5-1 - TRBD2 TGCGCCAGCAGCTTGGGCCCCCAGCGGGGGGACACAGATACGCAGTATTTT CASSLGPQRGDTDTQYF
TRBJ2-7 TRBV19 - TRBD1 TGTGCCAGTAGTATCAAGGACAGGGCGGTGGACTACGAGCAGTACTTC CASSIKDRAVDYEQYF
TRBJ1-5 TRBV6-1 - - TGTGCCAGCAGTGACGCGGGGGTCAATCAGCCCCAGCATTTT CASSDAGVNQPQHF
TRBJ2-3 TRBV7-9 - TRBD2 TGTGCCAGCAGCTTAAATAGCGGGGGGATGGCAGATACGCAGTATTTT CASSLNSGGMADTQYF
TRBJ2-2 TRBV13 - - TGTGCCAGCAGCTTCTATCTTTACGGGAACACCGGGGAGCTGTTTTTT CASSFYLYGNTGELFF
TRBJ1-5 TRBV7-8 - TRBD1 TGTGCCAGCAGCTTTGAAGGACAGGCTATAGGGCAGCCCCAGCATTTT CASSFEGQAIGQPQHF
TRBJ2-1 TRBV7-7 - TRBD1 TGTGCTAGCAGCCGGGACAGATACAATGAGCAGTTCTTC CASSRDRYNEQFF
TRBJ1-1 TRBV5-4 - - TGTGCCAGCAGCTTGAAACAGAGGAACACTGAAGCTTTCTTT CASSLKQRNTEAFF
TRBJ2-1 TRBV4-1 once TRBD2 TGCGCCAGCAGTCCCCTAGCGGGAGGGCCATACAATGAGCAGTTCTTC CASSPLAGGPYNEQFF
TRBJ2-1 TRBV5-1 - - TGCGCCAGCAGGCCCTCTCTAGGAGGGAGCTCCTACAATGAGCAGTTCTTC CASRPSLGGSSYNEQFF
TRBJ1-5 TRBV4-3 - - TGCGCCAGCAGCCAAGGTAGCCTGAGCAATCAGCCCCAGCATTTT CASSQGSLSNQPQHF
TRBJ2-5 TRBV4-2 - TRBD2 TGTGCCAGCAGCCATAGAGCGGGAGGGCCTGAGGAGACCCAGTACTTC CASSHRAGGPEETQYF
TRBJ2-5 TRBV2 - TRBD1 TGTGCCAGCAGTGATTGGGACAGGGGTGGGGAGACCCAGTACTTC CASSDWDRGGETQYF